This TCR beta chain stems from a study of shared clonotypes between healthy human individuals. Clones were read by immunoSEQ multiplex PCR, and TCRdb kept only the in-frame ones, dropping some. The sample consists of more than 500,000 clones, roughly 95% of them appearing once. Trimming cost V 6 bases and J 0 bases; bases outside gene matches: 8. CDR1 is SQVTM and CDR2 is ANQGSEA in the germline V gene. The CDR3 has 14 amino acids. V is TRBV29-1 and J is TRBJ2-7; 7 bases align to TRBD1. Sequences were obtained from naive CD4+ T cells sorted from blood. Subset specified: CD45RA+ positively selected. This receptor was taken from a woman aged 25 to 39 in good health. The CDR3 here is CSVPGTANSYEQYF. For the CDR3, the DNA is TGCAGCGTCCCCGGGACAGCCAACTCCTACGAGCAGTACTTC.